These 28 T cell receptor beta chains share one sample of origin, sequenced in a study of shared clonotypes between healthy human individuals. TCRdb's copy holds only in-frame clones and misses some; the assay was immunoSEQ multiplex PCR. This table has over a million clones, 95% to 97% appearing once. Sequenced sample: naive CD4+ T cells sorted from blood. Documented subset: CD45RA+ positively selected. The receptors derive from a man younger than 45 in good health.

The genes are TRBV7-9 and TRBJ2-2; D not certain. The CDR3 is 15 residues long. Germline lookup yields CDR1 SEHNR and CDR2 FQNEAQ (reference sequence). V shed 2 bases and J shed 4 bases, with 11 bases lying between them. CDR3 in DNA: TGTGCCAGCAGCTTACGAGAGGATGGCACCGGGGAGCTGTTTTTT. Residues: CASSLREDGTGELFF.

CDR3 amino acids: CASSEYRGNMNTEAFF. CDR3 sequence (DNA): TGTGCCAGCAGTGAATATAGAGGGAACATGAACACTGAAGCTTTCTTT. The chain recombines TRBV25-1 with TRBJ1-1; D is unclear. V dropped 0 bases and J dropped 0 bases, with 11 bases sitting between them. This CDR3 comprises 16 residues. Per germline, CDR1 MGHDK and CDR2 SYGVNS.

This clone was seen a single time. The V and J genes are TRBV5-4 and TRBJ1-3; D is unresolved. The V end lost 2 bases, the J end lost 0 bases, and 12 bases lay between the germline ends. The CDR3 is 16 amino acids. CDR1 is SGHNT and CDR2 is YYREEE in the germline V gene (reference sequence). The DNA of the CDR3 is TGTGCCAGCAGCTTCGGCAGAGCGAGCTCTGGAAACACCATATATTTT. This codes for CASSFGRASSGNTIYF.

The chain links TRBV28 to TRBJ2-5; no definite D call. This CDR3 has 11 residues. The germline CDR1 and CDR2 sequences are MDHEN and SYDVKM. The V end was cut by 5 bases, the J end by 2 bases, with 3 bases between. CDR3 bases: TGTGCCAGCAGTAAACAAGAGACCCAGTACTTC. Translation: CASSKQETQYF.

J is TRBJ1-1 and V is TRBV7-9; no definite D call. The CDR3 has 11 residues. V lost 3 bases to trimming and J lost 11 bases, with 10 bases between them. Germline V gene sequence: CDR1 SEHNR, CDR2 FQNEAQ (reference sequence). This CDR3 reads CASSLGRNAFF. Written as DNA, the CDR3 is TGTGCCAGCAGCTTGGGTAGAAACGCTTTCTTT.

This CDR3 is CASSFIGQGNRQFF. CDR3 coding DNA: TGTGCCAGCAGTTTTATAGGTCAGGGTAACCGGCAGTTCTTC. This rearrangement joins TRBV27 to TRBJ2-1; tentative D call: TRBD1 (5 bases). From germline, CDR1 is MNHEY and CDR2 SMNVEV (reference sequence). The CDR3 has 14 amino acids. Trimming took off 3 bases at V and 12 bases at J, with 18 bases between the two ends.

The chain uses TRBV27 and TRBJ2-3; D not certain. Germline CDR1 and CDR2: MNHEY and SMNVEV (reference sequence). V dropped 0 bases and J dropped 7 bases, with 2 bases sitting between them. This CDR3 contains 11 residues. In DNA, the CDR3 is TGTGCCAGCAGTTTATCCCATACGCAGTATTTT. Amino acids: CASSLSHTQYF.

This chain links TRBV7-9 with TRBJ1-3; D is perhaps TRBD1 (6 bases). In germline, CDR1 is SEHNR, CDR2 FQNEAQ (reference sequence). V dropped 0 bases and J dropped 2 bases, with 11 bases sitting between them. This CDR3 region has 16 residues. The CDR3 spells CASSLAGQTPGNTIYF. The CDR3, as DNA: TGTGCCAGCAGCTTAGCCGGACAGACTCCTGGAAACACCATATATTTT.

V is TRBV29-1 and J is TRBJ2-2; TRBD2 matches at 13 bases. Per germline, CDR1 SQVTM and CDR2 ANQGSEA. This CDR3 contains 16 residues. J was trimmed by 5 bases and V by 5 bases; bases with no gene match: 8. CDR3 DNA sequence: TGCAGCGTTAGGACTAGCGGGAGAACGGTTACCGGGGAGCTGTTTTTT. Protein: CSVRTSGRTVTGELFF.

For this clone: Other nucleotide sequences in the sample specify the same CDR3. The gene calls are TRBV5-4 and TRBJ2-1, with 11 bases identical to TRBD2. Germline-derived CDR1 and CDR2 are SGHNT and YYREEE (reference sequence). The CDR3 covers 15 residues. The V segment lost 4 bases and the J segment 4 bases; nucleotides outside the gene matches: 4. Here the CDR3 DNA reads TGTGCCAGCAGCCTCGGGACTAGCGGATACAATGAGCAGTTCTTC. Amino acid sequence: CASSLGTSGYNEQFF.

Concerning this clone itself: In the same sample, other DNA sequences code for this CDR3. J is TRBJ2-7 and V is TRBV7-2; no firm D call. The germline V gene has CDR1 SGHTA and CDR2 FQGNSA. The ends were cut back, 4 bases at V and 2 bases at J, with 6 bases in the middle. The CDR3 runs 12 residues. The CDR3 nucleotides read TGTGCCAGCAGCTCTCCGCCCTACGAGCAGTACTTC. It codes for CASSSPPYEQYF.

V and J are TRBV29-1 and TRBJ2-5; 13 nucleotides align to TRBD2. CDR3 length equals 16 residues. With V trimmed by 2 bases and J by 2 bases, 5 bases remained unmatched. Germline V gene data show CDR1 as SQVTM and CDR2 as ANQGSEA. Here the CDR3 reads CSVEIGGLAGQETQYF. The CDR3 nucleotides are TGCAGCGTTGAAATTGGGGGACTAGCGGGGCAAGAGACCCAGTACTTC. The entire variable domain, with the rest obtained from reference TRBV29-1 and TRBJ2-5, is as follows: SAVISQKPSRDICQRGTSLTIQCQVDSQVTMMFWYRQQPGQSLTLIATANQGSEATYESGFVIDKFPISRPNLTFSTLTVSNMSPEDSSIYLCSVEIGGLAGQETQYFGPGTRLLVL.

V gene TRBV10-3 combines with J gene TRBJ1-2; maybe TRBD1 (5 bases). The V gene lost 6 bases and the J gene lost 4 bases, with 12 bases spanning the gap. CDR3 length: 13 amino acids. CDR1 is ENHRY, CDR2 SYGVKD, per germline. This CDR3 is CAISSGRAYGYTF. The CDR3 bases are TGTGCCATCAGCTCGGGCAGGGCCTATGGCTACACCTTC.

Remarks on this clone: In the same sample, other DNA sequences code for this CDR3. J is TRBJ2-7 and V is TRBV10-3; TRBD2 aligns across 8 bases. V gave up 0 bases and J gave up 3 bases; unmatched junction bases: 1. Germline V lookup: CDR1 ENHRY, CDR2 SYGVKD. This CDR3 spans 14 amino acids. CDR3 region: CAISESLAGYEQYF. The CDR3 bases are TGTGCCATCAGTGAGTCGCTAGCGGGCTACGAGCAGTACTTC.

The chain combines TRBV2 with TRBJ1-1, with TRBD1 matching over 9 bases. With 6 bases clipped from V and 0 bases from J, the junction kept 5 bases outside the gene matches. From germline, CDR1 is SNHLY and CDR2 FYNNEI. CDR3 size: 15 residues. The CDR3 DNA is TGTGCCAGCAGGCGAACAGGGGGCTTGAACACTGAAGCTTTCTTT. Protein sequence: CASRRTGGLNTEAFF.

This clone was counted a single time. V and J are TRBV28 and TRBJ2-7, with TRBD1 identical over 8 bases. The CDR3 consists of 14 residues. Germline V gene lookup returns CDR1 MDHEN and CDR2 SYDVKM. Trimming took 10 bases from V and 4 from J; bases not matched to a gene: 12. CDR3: CAISGAGGSYEQYF. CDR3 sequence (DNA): TGTGCCATCTCAGGGGCAGGGGGCTCGTACGAGCAGTACTTC.

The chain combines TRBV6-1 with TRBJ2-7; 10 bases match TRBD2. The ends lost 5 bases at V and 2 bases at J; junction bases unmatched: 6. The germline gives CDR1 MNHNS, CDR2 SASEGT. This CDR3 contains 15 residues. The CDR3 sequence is CASSPRAGGPYEQYF. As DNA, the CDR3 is TGTGCCAGCAGTCCGCGAGCGGGAGGGCCCTACGAGCAGTACTTC.

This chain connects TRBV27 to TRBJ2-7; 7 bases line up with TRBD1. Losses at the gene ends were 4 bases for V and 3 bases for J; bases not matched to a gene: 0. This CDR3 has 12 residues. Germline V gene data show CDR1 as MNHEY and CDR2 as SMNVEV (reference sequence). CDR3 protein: CASSSGGYEQYF. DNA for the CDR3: TGTGCCAGCAGTTCAGGGGGCTACGAGCAGTACTTC.

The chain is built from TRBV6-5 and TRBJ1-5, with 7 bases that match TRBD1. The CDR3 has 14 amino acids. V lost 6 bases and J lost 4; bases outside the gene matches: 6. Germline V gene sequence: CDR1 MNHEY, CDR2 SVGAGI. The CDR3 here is CASSRDSTNQPQHF. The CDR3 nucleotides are TGTGCCAGCAGCCGGGACAGTACAAATCAGCCCCAGCATTTT.

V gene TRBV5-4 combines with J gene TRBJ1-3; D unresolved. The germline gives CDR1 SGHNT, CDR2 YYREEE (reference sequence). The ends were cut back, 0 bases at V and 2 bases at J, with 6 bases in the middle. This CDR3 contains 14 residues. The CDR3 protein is CASSLGTAGNTIYF. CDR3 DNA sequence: TGTGCCAGCAGCTTGGGAACAGCTGGAAACACCATATATTTT.

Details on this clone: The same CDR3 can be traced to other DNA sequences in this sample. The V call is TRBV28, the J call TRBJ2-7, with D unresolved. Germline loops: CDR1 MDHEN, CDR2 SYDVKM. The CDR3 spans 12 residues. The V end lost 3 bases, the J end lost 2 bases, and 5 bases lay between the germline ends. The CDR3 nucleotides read TGTGCCAGCAGTTTTGGCCCCTACGAGCAGTACTTC. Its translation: CASSFGPYEQYF.

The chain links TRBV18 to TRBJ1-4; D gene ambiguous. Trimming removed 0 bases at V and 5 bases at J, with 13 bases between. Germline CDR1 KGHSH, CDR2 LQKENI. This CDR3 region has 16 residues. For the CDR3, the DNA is TGTGCCAGCTCACCACCGGACGGACTCCCAAATGAAAAACTGTTTTTT. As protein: CASSPPDGLPNEKLFF.

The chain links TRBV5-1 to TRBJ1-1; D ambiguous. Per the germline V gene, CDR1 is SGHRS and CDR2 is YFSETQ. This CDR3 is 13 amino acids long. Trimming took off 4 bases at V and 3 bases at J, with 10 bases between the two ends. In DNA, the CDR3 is TGCGCCAGCAGCACAAACGATGACACTGAAGCTTTCTTT. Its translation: CASSTNDDTEAFF.

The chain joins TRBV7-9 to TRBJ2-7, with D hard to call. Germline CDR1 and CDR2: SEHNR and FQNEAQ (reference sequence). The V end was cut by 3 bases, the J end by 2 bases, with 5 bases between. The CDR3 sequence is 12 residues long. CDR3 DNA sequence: TGTGCCAGCAGCTTCAAACCCTACGAGCAGTACTTC. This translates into CASSFKPYEQYF.

The CDR3 bases are TGTGCCAGCAGCTCCCTTAGCGGGATTAGCACAGATACGCAGTATTTT. It codes for CASSSLSGISTDTQYF. The chain joins TRBV7-3 to TRBJ2-3, with 8 bases that match TRBD2. The J segment lost 0 bases and the V segment lost 4 bases, leaving 6 bases of the junction unmatched. Germline V gene sequence: CDR1 SGHTA, CDR2 FQGTGA. The CDR3 is 16 residues long.

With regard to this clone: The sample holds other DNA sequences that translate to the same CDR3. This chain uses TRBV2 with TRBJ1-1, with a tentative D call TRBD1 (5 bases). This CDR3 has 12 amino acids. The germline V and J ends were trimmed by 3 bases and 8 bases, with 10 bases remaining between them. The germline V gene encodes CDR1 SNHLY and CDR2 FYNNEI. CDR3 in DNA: TGTGCCAGCAGTGAGATCAGGACAGAAGCTTTCTTT. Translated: CASSEIRTEAFF.

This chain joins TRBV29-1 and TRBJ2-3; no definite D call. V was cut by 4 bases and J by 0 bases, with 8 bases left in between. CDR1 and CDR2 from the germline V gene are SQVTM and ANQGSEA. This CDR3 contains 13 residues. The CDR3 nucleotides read TGCAGCGTTGGTTTCTCTAGCACAGATACGCAGTATTTT. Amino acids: CSVGFSSTDTQYF.

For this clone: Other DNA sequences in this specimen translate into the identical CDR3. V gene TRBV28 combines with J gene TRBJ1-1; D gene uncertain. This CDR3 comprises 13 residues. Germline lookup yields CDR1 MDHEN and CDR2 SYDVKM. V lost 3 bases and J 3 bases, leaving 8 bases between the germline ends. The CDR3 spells CASSLDGYTEAFF. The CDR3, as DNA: TGTGCCAGCAGTTTGGACGGCTACACTGAAGCTTTCTTT.